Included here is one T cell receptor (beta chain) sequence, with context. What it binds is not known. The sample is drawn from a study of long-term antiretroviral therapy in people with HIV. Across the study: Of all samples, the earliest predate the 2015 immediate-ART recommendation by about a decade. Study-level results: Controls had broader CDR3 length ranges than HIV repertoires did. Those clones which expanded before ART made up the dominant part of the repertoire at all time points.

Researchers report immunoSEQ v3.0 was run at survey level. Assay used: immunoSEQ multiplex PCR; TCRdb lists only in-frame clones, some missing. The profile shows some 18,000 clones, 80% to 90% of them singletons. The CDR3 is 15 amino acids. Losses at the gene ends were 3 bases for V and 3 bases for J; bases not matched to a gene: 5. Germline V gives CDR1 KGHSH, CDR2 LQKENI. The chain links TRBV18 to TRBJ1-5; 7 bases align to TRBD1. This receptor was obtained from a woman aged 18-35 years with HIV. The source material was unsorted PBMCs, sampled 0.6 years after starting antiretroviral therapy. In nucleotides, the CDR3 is TGTGCCAGCTCACCGGGACAGATAACCAATCAGCCCCAGCATTTT. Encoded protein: CASSPGQITNQPQHF. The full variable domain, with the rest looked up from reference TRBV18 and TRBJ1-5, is NAGVMQNPRHLVRRRGQEARLRCSPMKGHSHVYWYRQLPEEGLKFMVYLQKENIIDESGMPKERFSAEFPKEGPSILRIQQVVRGDSAAYFCASSPGQITNQPQHFGDGTRLSIL.